This TCR beta chain was captured in a study of blood T cell repertoires in COVID-19. For the study at large: PBMCs, B-cell-depleted T cells, or T cells were the source of the cDNA or gDNA that made up the material.

Germline CDR1 is SGHTA and CDR2 is FQGNSA. The CDR3 sequence is 15 residues long. Trimming cost V 4 bases and J 4 bases; bases outside gene matches: 7. The data were produced by immunoSEQ multiplex PCR, yet TCRdb's version contains in-frame clones alone and is incomplete. The sample lists approximately 130,000 clones, 55% to 75% seen once, with about 2.2% in the top ten. This clone came up many times. Sample: peripheral blood. J is TRBJ1-2 and V is TRBV7-2; 9 bases agree with TRBD1. The receptor comes from a woman in her 70s with acute or convalescent COVID-19. As DNA, the CDR3 is TGTGCCAGCAGCTCACCGGGACAGGGCCGCTATGGCTACACCTTC. It translates to CASSSPGQGRYGYTF. Looking up the rest from reference TRBV7-2 and TRBJ1-2 gives the full variable domain: GAGVSQSPSNKVTEKGKDVELRCDPISGHTALYWYRQSLGQGLEFLIYFQGNSAPDKSGLPSDRFSAERTGGSVSTLTIQRTQQEDSAVYLCASSSPGQGRYGYTFGSGTRLTVV.